This TCR beta chain was identified during a study of T cell responses to AZD1222 COVID-19 vaccine. CDR3 size: 16 residues. Germline assignment: CDR1 LGHDT and CDR2 YNNKEL (reference sequence). The germline V and J ends were trimmed by 3 bases and 2 bases, with 16 bases remaining between them. Method: immunoSEQ multiplex PCR; TCRdb's copy keeps in-frame clones and lacks some. Here the sample spans around 200,000 clones, approximately 92% being singletons. The V call is TRBV3-1 (or the pseudogene TRBV3-2), the J call TRBJ1-1; D gene uncertain. This TCR came from an adult who received the MenACWY meningococcal vaccine as a control. Sample: peripheral blood, taken 28 days after the second dose of the MenACWY control vaccine. DNA of the CDR3: TGTGCCAGCAGCCAGGGGAGGTTAGGCCTTAACACTGAAGCTTTCTTT. Translated, it gives CASSQGRLGLNTEAFF.